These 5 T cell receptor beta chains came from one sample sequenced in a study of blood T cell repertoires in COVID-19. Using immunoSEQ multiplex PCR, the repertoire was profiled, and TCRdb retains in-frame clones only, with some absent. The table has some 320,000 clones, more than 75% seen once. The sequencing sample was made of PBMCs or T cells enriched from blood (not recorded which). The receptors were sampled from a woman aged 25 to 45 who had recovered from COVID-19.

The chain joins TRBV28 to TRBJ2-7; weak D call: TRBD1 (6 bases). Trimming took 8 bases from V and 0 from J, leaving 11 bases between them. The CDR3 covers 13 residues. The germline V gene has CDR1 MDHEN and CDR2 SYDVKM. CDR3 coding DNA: TGTGCCAGCCTCCAGGGGAGCTCCTACGAGCAGTACTTC. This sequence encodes CASLQGSSYEQYF.

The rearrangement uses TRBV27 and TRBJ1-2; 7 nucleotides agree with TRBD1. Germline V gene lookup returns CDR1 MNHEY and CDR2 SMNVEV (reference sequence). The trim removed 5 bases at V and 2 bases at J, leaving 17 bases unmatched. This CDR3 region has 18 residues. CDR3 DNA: TGTGCCAGCAGTCCCCTCCCTCACAAGAGGGGGCCCAACTATGGCTACACCTTC. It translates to CASSPLPHKRGPNYGYTF.

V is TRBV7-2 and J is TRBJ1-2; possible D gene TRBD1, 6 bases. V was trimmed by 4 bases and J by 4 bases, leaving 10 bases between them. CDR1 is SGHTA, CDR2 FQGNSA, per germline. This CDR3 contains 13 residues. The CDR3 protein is CASSSDRFYGYTF. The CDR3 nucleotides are TGTGCCAGCAGCTCCGACAGGTTCTATGGCTACACCTTC.

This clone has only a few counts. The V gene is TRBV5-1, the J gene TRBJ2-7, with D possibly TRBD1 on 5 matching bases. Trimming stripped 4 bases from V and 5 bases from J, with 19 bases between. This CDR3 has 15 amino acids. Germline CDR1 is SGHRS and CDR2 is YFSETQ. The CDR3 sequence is CASSPEGVGLDEQYF. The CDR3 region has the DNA TGCGCCAGCAGCCCTGAAGGGGTGGGTCTCGACGAGCAGTACTTC.

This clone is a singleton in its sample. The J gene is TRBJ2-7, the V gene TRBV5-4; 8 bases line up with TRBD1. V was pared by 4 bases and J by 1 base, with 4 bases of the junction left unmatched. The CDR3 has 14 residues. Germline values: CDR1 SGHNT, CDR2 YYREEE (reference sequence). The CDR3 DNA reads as TGTGCCAGCAGCCCCCACAGGGGGTCCTACGAGCAGTACTTC. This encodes CASSPHRGSYEQYF.